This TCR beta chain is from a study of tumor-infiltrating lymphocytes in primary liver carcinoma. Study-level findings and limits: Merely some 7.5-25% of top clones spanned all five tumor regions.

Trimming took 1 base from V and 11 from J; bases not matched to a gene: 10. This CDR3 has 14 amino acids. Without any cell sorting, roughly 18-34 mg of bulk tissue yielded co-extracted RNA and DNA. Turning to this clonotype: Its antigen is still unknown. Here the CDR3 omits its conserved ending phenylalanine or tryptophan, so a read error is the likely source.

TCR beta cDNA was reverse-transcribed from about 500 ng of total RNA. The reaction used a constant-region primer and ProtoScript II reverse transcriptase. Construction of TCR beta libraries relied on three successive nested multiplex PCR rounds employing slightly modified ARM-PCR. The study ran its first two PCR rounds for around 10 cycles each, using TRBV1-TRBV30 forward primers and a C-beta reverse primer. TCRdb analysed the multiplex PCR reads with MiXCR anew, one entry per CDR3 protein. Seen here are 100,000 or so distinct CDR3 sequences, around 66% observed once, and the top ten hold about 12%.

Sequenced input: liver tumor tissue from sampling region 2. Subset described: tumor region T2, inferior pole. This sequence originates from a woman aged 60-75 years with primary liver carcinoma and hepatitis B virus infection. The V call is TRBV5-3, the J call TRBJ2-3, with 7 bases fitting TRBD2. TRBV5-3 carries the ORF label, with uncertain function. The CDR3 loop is CARSLTSAADVQYL. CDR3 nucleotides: TGTGCCAGAAGCTTGACTAGCGCGGCAGATGTGCAGTATTTG.